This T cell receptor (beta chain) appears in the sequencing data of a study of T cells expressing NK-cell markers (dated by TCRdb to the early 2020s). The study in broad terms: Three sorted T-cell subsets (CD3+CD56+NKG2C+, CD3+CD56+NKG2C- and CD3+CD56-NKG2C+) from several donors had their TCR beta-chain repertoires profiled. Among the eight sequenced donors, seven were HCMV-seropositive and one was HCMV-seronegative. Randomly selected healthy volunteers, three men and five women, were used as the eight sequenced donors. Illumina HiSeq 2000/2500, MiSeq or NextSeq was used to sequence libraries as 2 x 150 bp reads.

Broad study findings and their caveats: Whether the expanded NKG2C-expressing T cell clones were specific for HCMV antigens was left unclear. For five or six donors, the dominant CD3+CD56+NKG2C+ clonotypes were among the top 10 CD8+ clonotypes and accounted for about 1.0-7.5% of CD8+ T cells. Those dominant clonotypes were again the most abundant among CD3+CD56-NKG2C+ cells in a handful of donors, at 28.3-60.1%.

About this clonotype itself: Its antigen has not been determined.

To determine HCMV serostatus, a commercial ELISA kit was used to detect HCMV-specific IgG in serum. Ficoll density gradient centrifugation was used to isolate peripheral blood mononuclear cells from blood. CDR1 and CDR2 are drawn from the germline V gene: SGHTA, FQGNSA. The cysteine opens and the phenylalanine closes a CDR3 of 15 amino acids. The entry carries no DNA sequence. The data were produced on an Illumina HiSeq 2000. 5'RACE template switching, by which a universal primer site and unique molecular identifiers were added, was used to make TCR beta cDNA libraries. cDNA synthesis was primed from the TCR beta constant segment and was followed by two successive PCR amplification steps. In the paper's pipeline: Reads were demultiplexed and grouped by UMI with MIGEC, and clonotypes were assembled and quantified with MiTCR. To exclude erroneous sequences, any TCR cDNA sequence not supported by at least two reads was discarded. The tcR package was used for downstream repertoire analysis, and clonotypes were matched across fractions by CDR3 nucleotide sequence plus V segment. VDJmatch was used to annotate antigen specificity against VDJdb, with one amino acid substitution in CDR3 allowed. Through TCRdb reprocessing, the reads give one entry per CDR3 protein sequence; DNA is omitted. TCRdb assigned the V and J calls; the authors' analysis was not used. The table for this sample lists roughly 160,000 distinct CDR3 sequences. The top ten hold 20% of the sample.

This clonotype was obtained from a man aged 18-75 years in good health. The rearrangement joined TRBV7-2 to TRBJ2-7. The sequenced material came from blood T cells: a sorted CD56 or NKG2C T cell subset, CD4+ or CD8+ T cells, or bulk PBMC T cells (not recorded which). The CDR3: CASSLVIWAGSEQYF. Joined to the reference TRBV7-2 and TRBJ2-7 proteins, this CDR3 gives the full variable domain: GAGVSQSPSNKVTEKGKDVELRCDPISGHTALYWYRQSLGQGLEFLIYFQGNSAPDKSGLPSDRFSAERTGGSVSTLTIQRTQQEDSAVYLCASSLVIWAGSEQYFGPGTRLTVT.